One sample yielded the 15 T cell receptor beta chains listed below, sequenced in a study of T cell responses to AZD1222 COVID-19 vaccine (dated by TCRdb to the early 2020s). Library prep was done by the immunoSEQ multiplex PCR assay. This is the immuneACCESS table as TCRdb keeps it, with only in-frame sequences that have V and J called. A part of the clones is gone; compared with another copy, unresolved V genes explain less than half, and the rest is unexplained. This sample lists 150,000 to 200,000 clones; 90% were detected once. Of the sample, approximately 2.9% is held by the ten largest clones. Sample time point, as interpreted from the label and publication: baseline before first vaccination. Sequences were derived from peripheral blood, sampled on day 0 of AZD1222 vaccination. These receptors were collected from an adult in good health.

V usage is TRBV7-9 and J usage is TRBJ1-4; TRBD1 is a possible D gene (5 bases). There are 17 residues in the CDR3. V lost 1 base and J 8 bases, leaving 20 bases between the germline ends. Looked up from germline, CDR1 is SEHNR and CDR2 is FQNEAQ (reference sequence). CDR3 sequence reads: CASSLVSGERTSEKLFF. For the CDR3, the DNA is TGTGCCAGCAGCTTAGTGTCAGGAGAGAGGACATCGGAAAAACTGTTTTTT.

This sequence joins TRBV11-3 and TRBJ2-3; D may correspond to TRBD1 or TRBD2 (5 bases each). The CDR3 consists of 14 residues. The V gene lost 3 bases and the J gene lost 2 bases, with 9 bases spanning the gap. Per the germline V gene, CDR1 is SGHNT and CDR2 is YENEEA. The CDR3, as DNA: TGTGCCAGCAGCTTGGGACCAAACACAGATACGCAGTATTTT. Translation: CASSLGPNTDTQYF.

The gene calls are TRBV10-3 and TRBJ2-7; TRBD1 aligns across 7 bases. CDR3 length: 12 residues. Trimming took 10 bases from V and 2 from J; bases not matched to a gene: 5. Germline assignment: CDR1 ENHRY and CDR2 SYGVKD. CDR3 coding DNA: TGTGCCACCAGCACAGGGGCCTACGAGCAGTACTTC. Residues: CATSTGAYEQYF.

This chain uses TRBV28 with TRBJ2-7; TRBD2 matches 14 bases. This CDR3 region has 16 residues. Germline CDR1 MDHEN, CDR2 SYDVKM. The junction had 7 bases not matched to a gene; V was cut back by 2 bases and J by 7 bases. CDR3 residues: CASSLTEGLAGDEQYF. In DNA, the CDR3 is TGTGCCAGCAGTTTAACGGAGGGACTAGCGGGGGATGAGCAGTACTTC.

This chain uses TRBV6-4 with TRBJ1-5; D is undetermined. The CDR3 is 13 amino acids. Germline CDR1 is MRHNA and CDR2 is SNTAGT. V was trimmed by 4 bases and J by 6 bases, leaving 10 bases between them. CDR3 bases: TGTGCCAGCAGTGTGACGGCCGGTCAGCCCCAGCATTTT. Encoded protein: CASSVTAGQPQHF.

The genes are TRBV10-3 and TRBJ2-3; TRBD2 agrees at 7 bases. The CDR3 is 13 amino acids. V lost 7 bases to trimming and J lost 5 bases; unmatched junction nucleotides: 6. CDR1 is ENHRY, CDR2 SYGVKD, per germline. The DNA of the CDR3 is TGTGCCATCACCATAGGGAGGGGAGATACGCAGTATTTT. This codes for CAITIGRGDTQYF.

This clone was detected once. The genes are TRBV5-5 and TRBJ2-7; no reliable D call. CDR3 length equals 15 residues. The V end was cut by 4 bases, the J end by 2 bases, with 16 bases between. CDR1 SGHKS and CDR2 YYEKEE come from the germline V gene (reference sequence). The CDR3 DNA reads as TGTGCCAGCAGCCCGACCGAGTTCGGGCCCTACGAGCAGTACTTC. Translation: CASSPTEFGPYEQYF.

V usage is TRBV5-6 and J usage is TRBJ1-5; 8 positions agree with TRBD1. V shed 2 bases and J 6 bases; nucleotides not matched to a gene: 4. CDR3 size: 14 residues. Germline values: CDR1 SGHDT, CDR2 YYEEEE. CDR3 nucleotides: TGTGCCAGCAGCTTTGGGACAGGCCTTCAGCCCCAGCATTTT. As protein: CASSFGTGLQPQHF.

The rearrangement joins TRBV5-1 to TRBJ2-7, with 10 nucleotides matching TRBD1. This CDR3 is 15 amino acids long. Germline V gene lookup returns CDR1 SGHRS and CDR2 YFSETQ. With V trimmed by 4 bases and J by 3 bases, 7 bases remained unmatched. This CDR3 is CASSPRTGGIYEQYF. CDR3 bases: TGCGCCAGCAGCCCACGGACAGGGGGGATCTACGAGCAGTACTTC.

This chain connects TRBV6-6 to TRBJ1-5; TRBD1 matches at 10 bases. The germline V gene has CDR1 MNHNY and CDR2 SVGAGI (reference sequence). After removal of 6 bases from V and 4 bases from J, the junction contained 3 bases not matched to a gene. The CDR3 is 14 amino acids. CDR3 DNA: TGTGCCAGCAGCGACAGGGGGCCGAATCAGCCCCAGCATTTT. Its translation is CASSDRGPNQPQHF.

J is TRBJ2-5 and V is TRBV7-8; D unresolved. Germline lookup yields CDR1 SGHVS and CDR2 FQNEAQ. The V gene lost 8 bases and the J gene lost 2 bases, with 12 bases spanning the gap. The CDR3 runs to 13 residues. The DNA for the CDR3 is TGTGCCAGCCATGACGGACCACAAGAGACCCAGTACTTC. Translation gives CASHDGPQETQYF.

This clone appeared once. The chain has TRBV9 and TRBJ1-3; the D gene is possibly TRBD1 (6 bases). The V and J ends lost 4 bases and 4 bases respectively, with 12 bases between them. The CDR3 contains 14 residues. Per the germline V gene, CDR1 is SGDLS and CDR2 is YYNGEE. In DNA, the CDR3 is TGTGCCAGCAGCAAACAGGGTTCCGGAAACACCATATATTTT. It translates to CASSKQGSGNTIYF.

The CDR3 spells CASSNSLDSRTDTQYF. The CDR3 nucleotides read TGTGCCAGCAGCAACTCGCTCGACAGTAGGACAGATACGCAGTATTTT. The chain uses TRBV21-1 and TRBJ2-3; the D call in the table, TRBD1, was not verified against the DNA. TRBV21-1 counts as a pseudogene. The CDR3 has 16 amino acids.

The gene calls are TRBV10-1 and TRBJ2-3; 14 nucleotides agree with TRBD2. The V and J ends lost 7 bases and 4 bases, in that order; junction bases with no gene match: 16. CDR1 and CDR2 from the germline V gene are WNHNN and SYGVQD (reference sequence). This CDR3 is built from 19 residues. Written as DNA, the CDR3 is TGCGCCAGCATTTGGGGACTAGCGGGGGCCAACCCACCCCCAGATACGCAGTATTTT. It specifies CASIWGLAGANPPPDTQYF.

The chain combines TRBV4-3 with TRBJ1-2; D is perhaps TRBD1 (5 bases). Germline V gene lookup returns CDR1 LGHNA and CDR2 YSLEER. The germline V and J ends were trimmed by 0 bases and 8 bases, with 13 bases remaining between them. The length of the CDR3 is 14 residues. As DNA, the CDR3 is TGCGCCAGCAGCCAAGACGTACGGGGGGAGGGCTACACCTTC. It yields the protein CASSQDVRGEGYTF.